These T cell receptor beta chains were read from a single sample in a study of T cell repertoires in ileal Crohn's disease. This table comes from immunoSEQ multiplex PCR, and its TCRdb copy is limited to in-frame clones, with some not included. There are roughly 20,000 clones in the sample; 60% to 75% occur only once, and approximately 3.9% lies in the top ten. Sequencing was done on a sample of ileal tissue. All receptors come from an adult with Crohn's disease. CDR3s include the opening cysteine and the closing phenylalanine or tryptophan. Fields, in order: J gene, D gene, V gene, clone size, CDR3 protein, CDR3 DNA. The D gene is left open where the match is weak. Size values are once, few and many counts, or a class for expanded clones, and some rows have none.

j_call: TRBJ2-7
d_call: TRBD1
v_call: TRBV10-1
clone_size: -
cdr3_aa: CARNPMPGTGGGIDEQYF
cdr3_nt: TGCGCCCGCAATCCGATGCCCGGGACAGGGGGCGGAATAGACGAGCAGTACTTC

j_call: TRBJ2-7
d_call: -
v_call: TRBV18
clone_size: few
cdr3_aa: CASSPPGRRSYEQYF
cdr3_nt: TGTGCCAGCTCACCTCCAGGCCGTCGCTCCTACGAGCAGTACTTC

j_call: TRBJ1-1
d_call: -
v_call: TRBV14
clone_size: few
cdr3_aa: CASSRVAGASTEAFF
cdr3_nt: TGTGCCAGCAGCCGCGTGGCGGGGGCGAGCACTGAAGCTTTCTTT

j_call: TRBJ2-3
d_call: TRBD2
v_call: TRBV4-3
clone_size: -
cdr3_aa: CASSHLAGTSGADNTDTQYF
cdr3_nt: TGCGCCAGCAGCCATTTAGCCGGGACTAGCGGCGCTGACAACACAGATACGCAGTATTTT

j_call: TRBJ2-1
d_call: TRBD2
v_call: TRBV5-1
clone_size: -
cdr3_aa: CASSRIAGAFNEQFF
cdr3_nt: TGCGCCAGCAGCCGTATAGCGGGGGCTTTTAATGAGCAGTTCTTC

j_call: TRBJ1-2
d_call: TRBD1
v_call: TRBV29-1
clone_size: -
cdr3_aa: CSADLTGGYGYTF
cdr3_nt: TGCAGCGCTGATTTAACAGGGGGCTATGGCTACACCTTC

j_call: TRBJ1-3
d_call: TRBD1
v_call: TRBV7-9
clone_size: -
cdr3_aa: CASSSDRDGNTIYF
cdr3_nt: TGTGCCAGCAGCTCGGACAGGGATGGAAACACCATATATTTT

j_call: TRBJ2-1
d_call: TRBD2
v_call: TRBV7-3
clone_size: once
cdr3_aa: CASSPGWQRGGNEQFF
cdr3_nt: TGTGCCAGCTCTCCCGGGTGGCAGCGGGGTGGGAATGAGCAGTTCTTC

j_call: TRBJ2-1
d_call: TRBD2
v_call: TRBV11-1
clone_size: -
cdr3_aa: CASSLVDGLAGSEQFF
cdr3_nt: TGTGCCAGCAGCTTAGTAGACGGACTAGCGGGAAGCGAGCAGTTCTTC

j_call: TRBJ2-1
d_call: TRBD1
v_call: TRBV2
clone_size: -
cdr3_aa: CASSVDRGLLNEQFF
cdr3_nt: TGTGCCAGCAGTGTGGACAGGGGACTTCTCAATGAGCAGTTCTTC

j_call: TRBJ2-5
d_call: TRBD2
v_call: TRBV5-1
clone_size: -
cdr3_aa: CASSSRLAGGETQYF
cdr3_nt: TGCGCCAGCAGCTCCCGACTAGCGGGGGGTGAGACCCAGTACTTC

j_call: TRBJ2-7
d_call: TRBD2
v_call: TRBV5-1
clone_size: -
cdr3_aa: CASSLQGLAAVSSYEQYF
cdr3_nt: TGCGCCAGCAGCCTCCAGGGACTAGCGGCGGTTAGCTCCTACGAGCAGTACTTC

j_call: TRBJ2-3
d_call: TRBD1
v_call: TRBV9
clone_size: -
cdr3_aa: CASSTRQGAADTQYF
cdr3_nt: TGTGCCAGCAGCACCCGACAGGGGGCCGCAGATACGCAGTATTTT

j_call: TRBJ1-1
d_call: TRBD1
v_call: TRBV18
clone_size: few
cdr3_aa: CASSSRTGVFSNTEAFF
cdr3_nt: TGTGCCAGCTCATCCCGGACAGGGGTCTTCAGCAACACTGAAGCTTTCTTT

j_call: TRBJ2-7
d_call: TRBD1
v_call: TRBV5-1
clone_size: -
cdr3_aa: CASSTGQGHEQYF
cdr3_nt: TGCGCCAGCAGCACCGGACAGGGCCACGAGCAGTACTTC

j_call: TRBJ1-2
d_call: -
v_call: TRBV12-1
clone_size: -
cdr3_aa: CASSSGVRNYGYTF
cdr3_nt: TGTGCCAGCAGCTCAGGGGTTCGTAACTATGGCTACACCTTC

j_call: TRBJ2-1
d_call: TRBD2
v_call: TRBV9
clone_size: -
cdr3_aa: CASSVGTSGVLEQFF
cdr3_nt: TGTGCCAGCAGCGTTGGGACTAGCGGGGTACTTGAGCAGTTCTTC

j_call: TRBJ2-1
d_call: TRBD2
v_call: TRBV4-2
clone_size: -
cdr3_aa: CASSPSAWGSGSVNEQFF
cdr3_nt: TGTGCCAGCAGCCCATCAGCCTGGGGTAGCGGGAGTGTCAATGAGCAGTTCTTC

j_call: TRBJ2-1
d_call: -
v_call: TRBV27
clone_size: few
cdr3_aa: CASSPMSSYNEQFF
cdr3_nt: TGTGCCAGCAGTCCAATGAGCTCCTACAATGAGCAGTTCTTC

j_call: TRBJ1-5
d_call: TRBD1
v_call: TRBV19
clone_size: -
cdr3_aa: CASSGGQGSNQPQHF
cdr3_nt: TGTGCCAGTAGTGGGGGACAGGGGAGCAATCAGCCCCAGCATTTT

j_call: TRBJ2-5
d_call: TRBD2
v_call: TRBV6-5
clone_size: few
cdr3_aa: CASSYWGTTKGTQYF
cdr3_nt: TGTGCCAGCAGTTACTGGGGGACTACCAAGGGGACCCAGTACTTC

j_call: TRBJ1-1
d_call: -
v_call: TRBV9
clone_size: -
cdr3_aa: CASSVFPEMNTEAFF
cdr3_nt: TGTGCCAGCAGCGTATTTCCAGAAATGAACACTGAAGCTTTCTTT

j_call: TRBJ2-2
d_call: -
v_call: TRBV5-1
clone_size: -
cdr3_aa: CASSARWTGELFF
cdr3_nt: TGCGCCAGCAGCGCTAGGTGGACCGGGGAGCTGTTTTTT

j_call: TRBJ2-3
d_call: -
v_call: TRBV19
clone_size: -
cdr3_aa: CASSTRTDTQYF
cdr3_nt: TGTGCCAGTAGTACTAGAACCGATACGCAGTATTTT

j_call: TRBJ2-7
d_call: -
v_call: TRBV6-5
clone_size: -
cdr3_aa: CASRLTGTYEQYF
cdr3_nt: TGTGCCAGCAGATTGACCGGGACTTACGAGCAGTACTTC

j_call: TRBJ1-3
d_call: -
v_call: TRBV2
clone_size: -
cdr3_aa: CASSEVRQVVGNTIYF
cdr3_nt: TGTGCCAGCAGTGAAGTGCGACAGGTGGTCGGAAACACCATATATTTT

j_call: TRBJ2-1
d_call: -
v_call: TRBV7-9
clone_size: -
cdr3_aa: CASSLGDGGFF
cdr3_nt: TGTGCCAGCAGCTTAGGGGACGGGGGGTTCTTC

j_call: TRBJ2-7
d_call: TRBD1
v_call: TRBV5-1
clone_size: -
cdr3_aa: CASSSGNNRGIINEQYF
cdr3_nt: TGCGCCAGCAGCTCCGGAAATAACAGGGGGATCATCAACGAGCAGTACTTC

j_call: TRBJ2-3
d_call: -
v_call: TRBV6-5
clone_size: few
cdr3_aa: CASTPGTDTQYF
cdr3_nt: TGTGCCAGCACCCCTGGCACAGATACGCAGTATTTT

j_call: TRBJ2-3
d_call: TRBD2
v_call: TRBV29-1
clone_size: -
cdr3_aa: CSVEHRTSGKNSDTQYF
cdr3_nt: TGCAGCGTTGAACACAGGACTAGCGGGAAGAACTCAGATACGCAGTATTTT

j_call: TRBJ1-2
d_call: -
v_call: TRBV20-1
clone_size: -
cdr3_aa: CSADREYGYTF
cdr3_nt: TGCAGTGCTGATCGGGAGTATGGCTACACCTTC

j_call: TRBJ2-5
d_call: TRBD2
v_call: TRBV7-6
clone_size: -
cdr3_aa: CASSPQRGETQYF
cdr3_nt: TGTGCCAGCAGCCCACAGCGGGGGGAGACCCAGTACTTC

j_call: TRBJ2-1
d_call: -
v_call: TRBV4-1
clone_size: -
cdr3_aa: CASRPSAISYNEQFF
cdr3_nt: TGCGCCAGCAGACCAAGCGCCATCTCCTACAATGAGCAGTTCTTC

j_call: TRBJ2-1
d_call: -
v_call: TRBV5-5
clone_size: medium-sized
cdr3_aa: CASSPHRMSVTYNEQFF
cdr3_nt: TGTGCCAGCAGCCCCCATAGGATGAGCGTTACCTACAATGAGCAGTTCTTC

j_call: TRBJ1-2
d_call: TRBD1
v_call: TRBV18
clone_size: -
cdr3_aa: CASSPDRGYGYTF
cdr3_nt: TGTGCCAGCTCACCGGACAGGGGCTATGGCTACACCTTC

j_call: TRBJ1-2
d_call: -
v_call: TRBV6-6
clone_size: -
cdr3_aa: CASRNPQRSYGYTF
cdr3_nt: TGTGCCAGCAGAAACCCACAGAGATCCTATGGCTACACCTTC

j_call: TRBJ1-5
d_call: -
v_call: TRBV2
clone_size: -
cdr3_aa: CASTRRGGNQPQHF
cdr3_nt: TGTGCCAGCACCCGCCGGGGAGGCAATCAGCCCCAGCATTTT

j_call: TRBJ2-1
d_call: -
v_call: TRBV7-9
clone_size: -
cdr3_aa: CASSLVGRGGHNEQFF
cdr3_nt: TGTGCCAGCAGCTTAGTCGGAAGGGGGGGGCACAATGAGCAGTTCTTC

j_call: TRBJ1-2
d_call: TRBD1
v_call: TRBV29-1
clone_size: -
cdr3_aa: CSVLRDSYGYTF
cdr3_nt: TGCAGCGTTCTCCGGGACAGCTATGGCTACACCTTC

j_call: TRBJ2-5
d_call: -
v_call: TRBV18
clone_size: -
cdr3_aa: CASSPRRETQYF
cdr3_nt: TGTGCCAGCTCACCACGCAGGGAGACCCAGTACTTC

j_call: TRBJ2-4
d_call: TRBD2
v_call: TRBV5-1
clone_size: -
cdr3_aa: CASSLDSGSAKNIQYF
cdr3_nt: TGCGCCAGCAGCTTGGATAGCGGGTCGGCCAAAAACATTCAGTACTTC